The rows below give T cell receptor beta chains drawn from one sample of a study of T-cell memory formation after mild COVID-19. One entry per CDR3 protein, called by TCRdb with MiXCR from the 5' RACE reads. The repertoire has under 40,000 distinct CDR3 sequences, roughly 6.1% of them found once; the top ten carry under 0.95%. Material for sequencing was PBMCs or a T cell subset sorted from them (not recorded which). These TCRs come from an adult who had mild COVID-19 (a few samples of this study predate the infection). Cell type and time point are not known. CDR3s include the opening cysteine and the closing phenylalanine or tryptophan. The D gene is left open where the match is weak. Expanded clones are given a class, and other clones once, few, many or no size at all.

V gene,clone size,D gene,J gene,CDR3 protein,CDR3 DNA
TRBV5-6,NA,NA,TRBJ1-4,CASSLDGRVKEKLFF,TGTGCCAGCAGCTTGGATGGCAGGGTGAAAGAAAAACTGTTTTTT
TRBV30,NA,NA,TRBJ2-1,CACGLGYNEQFF,TGTGCCTGTGGACTCGGATACAATGAGCAGTTCTTC
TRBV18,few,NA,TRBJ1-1,CASSPWTPGREAFF,TGTGCCAGCTCACCATGGACCCCGGGAAGAGAAGCTTTCTTT
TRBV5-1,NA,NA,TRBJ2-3,CASSLGPSTDTQYF,TGCGCCAGCAGCTTGGGGCCTAGCACAGATACGCAGTATTTT
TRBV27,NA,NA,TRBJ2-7,CASSLIKAVALYEQYF,TGTGCCAGCAGTTTGATCAAAGCGGTAGCGCTCTACGAGCAGTACTTC
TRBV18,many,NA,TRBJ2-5,CASSPGRQETQYF,TGTGCCAGCTCACCAGGGCGGCAAGAGACCCAGTACTTC
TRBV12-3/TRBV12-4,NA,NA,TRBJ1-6,CASSFGQGSSPLHF,TGTGCCAGCAGTTTCGGTCAGGGGAGTTCACCCCTCCACTTT
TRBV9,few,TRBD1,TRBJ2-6,CASSDPPGTGSSGANVLTF,TGTGCCAGCAGCGATCCCCCCGGGACAGGGTCCTCTGGGGCCAACGTCCTGACTTTC
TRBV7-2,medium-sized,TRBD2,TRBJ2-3,CASSPGLALDTQYF,TGTGCCAGCAGCCCTGGACTAGCTCTCGATACGCAGTATTTT
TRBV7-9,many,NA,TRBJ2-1,CASSLWIGSDGEQFF,TGTGCCAGCAGCTTGTGGATTGGTAGCGACGGTGAGCAGTTCTTC